The 20 T cell receptor beta chains below come from one sample, sequenced in a study of CD8 T cells in Susac syndrome. Random hexamers served to reverse transcribe about 0.45 to 1 ug RNA. TCRdb passed the immunoSEQ multiplex PCR reads through MiXCR, listing each CDR3 protein once. There are around 130,000 distinct CDR3 sequences in the sample; roughly 94% occur only once, and around 0.12% lies in the top ten. Specimen: CD4+ T cells from PBMCs. These TCRs come from a human donor with multiple sclerosis.

The chain joins TRBV30 to TRBJ1-1, with D maybe TRBD1 (5 bases). Germline lookup yields CDR1 GTSNPN and CDR2 SVGIG (reference sequence). V was trimmed by 3 bases and J by 3 bases, leaving 11 bases between them. The CDR3 extends over 13 amino acids. CDR3 DNA: TGTGCCTGGAGGAAAGGAGGGGACACTGAAGCTTTCTTT. It yields the protein CAWRKGGDTEAFF.

The chain combines TRBV7-9 with TRBJ2-6; D is unclear. V gave up 3 bases and J gave up 0 bases, with 6 bases separating them. CDR3 length: 15 amino acids. Germline assignment: CDR1 SEHNR and CDR2 FQNEAQ (reference sequence). As DNA, the CDR3 is TGTGCCAGCAGCTTTTATGGCTCTGGGGCCAACGTCCTGACTTTC. Translation gives CASSFYGSGANVLTF.

This clonotype was detected once. DNA for the CDR3: TGTGCCATCGGGGGGGAGACGACCCTAGTCGGGAAGGAAGCTTTCTTT. It translates to CAIGGETTLVGKEAFF. This chain connects TRBV10-3 to TRBJ1-1, with a tentative D call TRBD1 (5 bases). The CDR3 covers 16 residues. V lost 8 bases, J lost 8 bases, and 27 bases lay in between. Germline V gives CDR1 ENHRY, CDR2 SYGVKD.

The rearrangement joins TRBV20-1 to TRBJ2-7; D is perhaps TRBD1 (6 bases). Germline V gives CDR1 DFQATT, CDR2 SNEGSKA (reference sequence). The CDR3 length is 17 residues. V lost 6 bases and J 0 bases, leaving 24 bases between the germline ends. In DNA, the CDR3 is TGCAGTGCCAATCCGGTACAGGGCACACTTGACTCCTACGAGCAGTACTTC. Its protein is CSANPVQGTLDSYEQYF.

This chain links TRBV7-6 with TRBJ2-2; 12 nucleotides line up with TRBD2. The CDR3 contains 17 residues. From germline, CDR1 is SGHVS and CDR2 FNYEAQ. Trimming cost V 0 bases and J 4 bases; bases outside gene matches: 3. The CDR3 sequence: CASSLATSGGRTGELFF. The CDR3 nucleotides read TGTGCCAGCAGCTTAGCAACTAGCGGGGGGCGCACCGGGGAGCTGTTTTTT. Combining the CDR3 with reference TRBV7-6 and TRBJ2-2 gives the whole variable domain GAGVSQSPRYKVTKRGQDVALRCDPISGHVSLYWYRQALGQGPEFLTYFNYEAQQDKSGLPNDRFSAERPEGSISTLTIQRTEQRDSAMYRCASSLATSGGRTGELFFGEGSRLTVL.

Only one count was recorded for this clonotype. The junction differs from germline at one of its ends, possibly a read error. The chain links TRBV5-1 to TRBJ1-1; D is undetermined. The CDR3 is 13 amino acids. Per the germline V gene, CDR1 is SGHRS and CDR2 is YFSETQ. CDR3 loop: CASSPAVPGEASF. DNA for the CDR3: TGCGCCAGTTCTCCGGCAGTTCCCGGTGAAGCTTCCTTT. Full variable domain (remainder filled in from reference TRBV5-1 and TRBJ1-1): KAGVTQTPRYLIKTRGQQVTLSCSPISGHRSVSWYQQTPGQGLQFLFEYFSETQRNKGNFPGRFSGRQFSNSRSEMNVSTLELGDSALYLCASSPAVPGEASFGQGTRLTVV.

This chain connects TRBV5-1 to TRBJ1-6, with 7 bases aligning to TRBD1. V lost 4 bases to trimming and J lost 10 bases; unmatched junction nucleotides: 14. Per the germline V gene, CDR1 is SGHRS and CDR2 is YFSETQ. The CDR3 contains 16 residues. Written as DNA, the CDR3 is TGCGCCAGCAGCCGGTCCGGACAGGTGAGCGAATCACCCCTCCACTTT. It yields the protein CASSRSGQVSESPLHF.

This chain joins TRBV14 and TRBJ2-1; D ambiguous. Germline-derived CDR1 and CDR2 are SGHDN and FVKESK. The germline V and J ends were trimmed by 0 bases and 8 bases, with 14 bases remaining between them. The CDR3 is 15 residues long. The chain's CDR3 is CASSQEWSPRHEQFF. CDR3 nucleotide sequence: TGTGCCAGCAGCCAAGAATGGTCCCCAAGGCATGAGCAGTTCTTC.

This chain uses TRBV14 with TRBJ1-2; maybe TRBD1 (5 bases). Germline V gene sequence: CDR1 SGHDN, CDR2 FVKESK. V was pared by 6 bases and J by 4 bases, with 18 bases between. The length of the CDR3 is 15 residues. This CDR3 reads CASSLGTLEVYGYTF. The CDR3 nucleotides read TGTGCCAGCAGTCTTGGGACCCTGGAGGTCTATGGCTACACCTTC.

The V gene is TRBV5-4, the J gene TRBJ2-4; 12 bases line up with TRBD2. Per the germline V gene, CDR1 is SGHNT and CDR2 is YYREEE (reference sequence). J was trimmed by 9 bases and V by 0 bases; bases with no gene match: 7. The CDR3 sequence is 16 residues long. Written as DNA, the CDR3 is TGTGCCAGCAGCTTGGGACTAGCGGGAGATCTTGGCATTCAGTACTTC. This encodes CASSLGLAGDLGIQYF.

This chain joins TRBV30 and TRBJ2-7; perhaps TRBD2 as D (5 bases). CDR3 length: 14 amino acids. CDR1 and CDR2 (germline): GTSNPN, SVGIG (reference sequence). The V and J ends lost 3 bases and 4 bases respectively, with 16 bases between them. The CDR3 region has the DNA TGTGCCTGGAGACAGCCCGAGGGTCGGTACGAGCAGTACTTC. Protein: CAWRQPEGRYEQYF.

This rearrangement joins TRBV9 to TRBJ1-1; no reliable D call. The V end was cut by 1 base, the J end by 9 bases, with 7 bases between. The CDR3 covers 11 residues. Germline CDR1 and CDR2: SGDLS and YYNGEE. CDR3 sequence reads: CASSVNEKAFF. The CDR3, as DNA: TGTGCCAGCAGCGTAAACGAAAAAGCTTTCTTT.

The table lists this clonotype with a count of one. The J gene is TRBJ2-5, the V gene TRBV7-9; D assignment may be TRBD1 or TRBD2 (5 bases each). V was trimmed by 5 bases and J by 2 bases, leaving 15 bases between them. The germline gives CDR1 SEHNR, CDR2 FQNEAQ (reference sequence). The CDR3 spans 15 residues. The CDR3 DNA sequence: TGTGCCAGCAGCCTTCCAGGGACGCTTCAAGAGACCCAGTACTTC. Translation gives CASSLPGTLQETQYF.

The J gene is TRBJ2-5, the V gene TRBV7-2, with 8 bases matching TRBD1. Germline CDR1 is SGHTA and CDR2 is FQGNSA. V lost 5 bases to trimming and J lost 5 bases; unmatched junction nucleotides: 7. The CDR3 sequence is 14 residues long. As DNA, the CDR3 is TGTGCCAGCAGCCCGAGGACAGGGTACGAGACCCAGTACTTC. This translates into CASSPRTGYETQYF.

This chain joins TRBV19 and TRBJ2-7; perhaps TRBD2 as D (6 bases). Germline-derived CDR1 and CDR2 are LNHDA and SQIVND (reference sequence). The CDR3 contains 15 residues. V lost 7 bases and J lost 3, with 19 bases in between. CDR3: CASIHGGDLNYEQYF. For the CDR3, the DNA is TGTGCCAGTATCCACGGAGGGGACTTAAACTACGAGCAGTACTTC.

The rearrangement links TRBV7-9 to TRBJ2-1, with TRBD2 as a possible D gene (6 bases). The ends were cut back, 8 bases at V and 9 bases at J, with 17 bases in the middle. In germline, CDR1 is SEHNR, CDR2 FQNEAQ (reference sequence). The CDR3 sequence is 13 residues long. CDR3 in amino acids: CASDSITSSEQFF. Written as DNA, the CDR3 is TGTGCCAGCGACTCCATCACTAGCAGTGAGCAGTTCTTC.

This chain connects TRBV9 to TRBJ1-2; D perhaps matches TRBD1 (6 bases). Per germline, CDR1 SGDLS and CDR2 YYNGEE. This CDR3 is 14 amino acids long. V lost 4 bases to trimming and J lost 7 bases, with 17 bases between them. CDR3 nucleotide sequence: TGTGCCAGCAGCCCGACTTCAGGGGAAAGTGGCTACACCTTC. Amino acid sequence: CASSPTSGESGYTF.

The gene calls are TRBV11-2 and TRBJ1-1; D might be TRBD1 (5 bases). CDR3 length: 14 residues. Looked up from germline, CDR1 is SGHAT and CDR2 is FQNNGV. V was trimmed by 0 bases and J by 9 bases, leaving 14 bases between them. In nucleotides, the CDR3 is TGTGCCAGCAGCTTAGATGCAGGGCCCTCAAAAGCTTTCTTT. It translates to CASSLDAGPSKAFF.

The chain links TRBV3-1 to TRBJ2-2, with D perhaps matching TRBD1 (5 bases). The CDR3 contains 15 residues. Germline V gene data show CDR1 as LGHDT and CDR2 as YNNKEL (reference sequence). Trimming took 1 base from V and 6 from J, leaving 12 bases between them. The CDR3 sequence is CASSQVGRDAGELFF. The CDR3 region has the DNA TGTGCCAGCAGCCAAGTCGGCAGGGATGCCGGGGAGCTGTTTTTT.

The chain links TRBV9 to TRBJ1-1, with 7 positions matching TRBD1. CDR1 and CDR2 from the germline V gene are SGDLS and YYNGEE. V lost 0 bases and J lost 0; bases outside the gene matches: 8. This CDR3 region has 17 residues. Written as DNA, the CDR3 is TGTGCCAGCAGCGTAGCTAGGGACAGCTACATGAACACTGAAGCTTTCTTT. It encodes CASSVARDSYMNTEAFF.